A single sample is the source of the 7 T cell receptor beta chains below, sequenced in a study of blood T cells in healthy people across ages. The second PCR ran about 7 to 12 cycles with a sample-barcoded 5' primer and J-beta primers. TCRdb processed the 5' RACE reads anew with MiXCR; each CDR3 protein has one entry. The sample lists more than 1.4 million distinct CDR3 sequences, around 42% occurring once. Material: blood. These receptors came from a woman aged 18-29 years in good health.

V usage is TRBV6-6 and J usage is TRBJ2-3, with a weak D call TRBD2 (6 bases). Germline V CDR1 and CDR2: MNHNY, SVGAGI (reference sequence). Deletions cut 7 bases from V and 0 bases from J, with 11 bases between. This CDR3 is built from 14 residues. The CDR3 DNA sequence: TGTGCCAGCAAGGAGGGCCTAAGCACAGATACGCAGTATTTT. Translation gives CASKEGLSTDTQYF.

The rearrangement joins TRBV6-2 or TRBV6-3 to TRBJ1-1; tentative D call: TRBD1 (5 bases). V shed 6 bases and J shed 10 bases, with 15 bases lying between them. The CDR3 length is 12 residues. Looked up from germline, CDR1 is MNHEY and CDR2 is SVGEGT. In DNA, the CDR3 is TGTGCCAGCAGCCCCGGTCCCGGGGGAGCTTTCTTT. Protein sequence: CASSPGPGGAFF.

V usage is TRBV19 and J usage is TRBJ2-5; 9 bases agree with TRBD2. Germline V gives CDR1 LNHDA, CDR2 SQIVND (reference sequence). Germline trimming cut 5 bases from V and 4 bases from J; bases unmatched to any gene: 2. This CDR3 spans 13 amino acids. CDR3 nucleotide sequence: TGTGCCAGTAGTCCAGCGGGAGGAGAGACCCAGTACTTC. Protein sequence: CASSPAGGETQYF.

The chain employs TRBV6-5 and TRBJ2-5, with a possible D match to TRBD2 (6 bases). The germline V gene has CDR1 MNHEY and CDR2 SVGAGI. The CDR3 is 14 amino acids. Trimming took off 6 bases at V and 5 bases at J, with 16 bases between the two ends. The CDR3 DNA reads TGTGCCAGCAGCTCCGGGGCCGGAGGGGAGACCCAGTACTTC. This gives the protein CASSSGAGGETQYF.

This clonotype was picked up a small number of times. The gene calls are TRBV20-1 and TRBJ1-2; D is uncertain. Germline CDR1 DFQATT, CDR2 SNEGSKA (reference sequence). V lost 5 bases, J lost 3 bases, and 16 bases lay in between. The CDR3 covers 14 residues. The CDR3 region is CSAPRSGSYYGYTF. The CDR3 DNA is TGCAGTGCTCCGCGGTCGGGGTCCTACTATGGCTACACCTTC.

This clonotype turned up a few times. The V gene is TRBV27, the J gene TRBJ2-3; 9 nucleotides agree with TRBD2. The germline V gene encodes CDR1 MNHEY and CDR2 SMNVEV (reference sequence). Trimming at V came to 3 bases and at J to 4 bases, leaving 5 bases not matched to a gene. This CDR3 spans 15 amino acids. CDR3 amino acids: CASSFAGGVPDTQYF. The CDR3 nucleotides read TGTGCCAGCAGTTTTGCGGGGGGGGTCCCAGATACGCAGTATTTT.

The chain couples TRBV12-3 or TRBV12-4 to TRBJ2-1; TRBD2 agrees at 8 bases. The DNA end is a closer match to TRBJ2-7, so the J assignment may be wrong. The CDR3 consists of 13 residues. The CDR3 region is CASRFSGGAEQYF. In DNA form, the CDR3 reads TGTGCCAGCAGATTCTCGGGGGGGGCCGAGCAGTACTTC.